This is a list of T cell receptor beta chains from one sample in a study of cytomegalovirus exposure and HLA in healthy donors. The assay was immunoSEQ multiplex PCR, and TCRdb's table has in-frame clones only and misses some. The repertoire holds around 130,000 clones, with roughly 82% as singletons. Sequenced input: PBMCs. The source of these receptors is a young woman in good health and CMV-seropositive. Each CDR3 is given with its conserved first and last residue. D genes are given only for firm matches. Clone size is given for some rows only: seen once, a few or many times, or a class if the clone is expanded.

>TRBV7-2|TRBD2|-|TRBJ2-1
CASNLAGAHNEQFF
TGTGCCAGCAACCTAGCGGGGGCCCACAATGAGCAGTTCTTC
>TRBV27|-|few|TRBJ1-5
CASSLAGPQPQHF
TGTGCCAGCAGTTTGGCGGGGCCACAGCCCCAGCATTTT
>TRBV9|TRBD2|-|TRBJ2-2
CASSVPIAGANTGELFF
TGTGCCAGCAGCGTTCCAATAGCGGGGGCAAACACCGGGGAGCTGTTTTTT
>TRBV9|TRBD1|-|TRBJ2-2
CASSPGTGGPSNTGELFF
TGTGCCAGCAGCCCAGGGACAGGGGGTCCCTCGAACACCGGGGAGCTGTTTTTT
>TRBV7-7|TRBD1|-|TRBJ2-3
CASSLGQGGNTQYF
TGTGCTAGCAGCTTAGGACAGGGGGGGAATACGCAGTATTTT
>TRBV7-2|-|-|TRBJ2-7
CASSLDLTYEQYF
TGTGCCAGCAGCTTAGATCTAACCTACGAGCAGTACTTC
>TRBV7-2|-|-|TRBJ2-7
CASSLGSGVGEQYF
TGTGCCAGCAGTTTGGGCTCAGGGGTAGGGGAGCAGTACTTC
>TRBV9|-|few|TRBJ2-7
CASSVGASYEQYF
TGTGCCAGCAGCGTAGGGGCCTCCTACGAGCAGTACTTC
>TRBV11-2|-|once|TRBJ2-3
CASSLGSTSSTDTQYF
TGTGCCAGCAGCTTAGGCAGTACGTCTAGCACAGATACGCAGTATTTT
>TRBV19|TRBD1|-|TRBJ1-2
CASSIEGQGFAGYTF
TGTGCCAGTAGTATAGAGGGACAGGGGTTCGCTGGCTACACCTTC
>TRBV4-2|-|-|TRBJ2-2
CASSRVGGELFF
TGTGCCAGCAGCCGGGTCGGGGGGGAGCTGTTTTTT
>TRBV27|TRBD1|-|TRBJ2-7
CASRGPGQLTYEQYF
TGTGCCAGCAGGGGACCGGGACAGTTGACCTACGAGCAGTACTTC
>TRBV7-2|-|-|TRBJ2-3
CASSLGYQRTDTQYF
TGTGCCAGCAGCTTAGGATATCAGCGGACAGATACGCAGTATTTT
>TRBV2|-|-|TRBJ2-7
CASSEARGNPHEQYF
TGTGCCAGCAGTGAAGCGCGAGGGAATCCCCACGAGCAGTACTTC
>TRBV28|-|-|TRBJ1-5
CASSSDTAVGQPQHF
TGTGCCAGCAGCTCCGACACAGCCGTCGGTCAGCCCCAGCATTTT
>TRBV10-2|-|-|TRBJ1-1
CASSENRNTEAFF
TGCGCCAGCAGTGAGAACAGGAACACTGAAGCTTTCTTT
>TRBV2|TRBD1|-|TRBJ1-2
CASRETGSRGYTF
TGTGCCAGCAGGGAGACAGGGAGTAGGGGCTACACCTTC
>TRBV28|-|-|TRBJ2-1
CASSLQTYNEQFF
TGTGCCAGCAGTTTGCAGACCTACAATGAGCAGTTCTTC
>TRBV7-9|-|-|TRBJ2-2
CASSSSIIIDGELFF
TGTGCCAGCAGCTCTAGCATCATAATCGACGGGGAGCTGTTTTTT
>TRBV25-1|-|-|TRBJ1-4
CASSESQFATNEKLFF
TGTGCCAGCAGTGAATCTCAGTTCGCAACTAATGAAAAACTGTTTTTT
>TRBV2|-|-|TRBJ1-5
CASTLTSPYVSNQPQHF
TGTGCCAGCACTTTGACTAGCCCCTATGTGAGCAATCAGCCCCAGCATTTT
>TRBV16|-|-|TRBJ2-7
CASSQASSYEQYF
TGTGCCAGCAGCCAGGCCAGCTCCTACGAGCAGTACTTC
>TRBV4-1|TRBD2|few|TRBJ2-3
CASSETSGGFTDTQYF
TGCGCCAGCAGCGAAACTAGCGGGGGTTTCACAGATACGCAGTATTTT
>TRBV2|TRBD1|-|TRBJ1-6
CASRPRTGDNSPLHF
TGTGCCAGCAGACCTAGGACAGGGGATAATTCACCCCTCCACTTT
>TRBV2|-|once|TRBJ2-7
CASSPTSYEQYF
TGTGCCAGCAGCCCGACATCCTACGAGCAGTACTTC
>TRBV7-6|-|-|TRBJ2-5
CASSAFQGLWETQYF
TGTGCCAGCAGTGCTTTTCAGGGCCTTTGGGAGACCCAGTACTTC
>TRBV7-2|-|once|TRBJ2-3
CASSLVSADTQYF
TGTGCCAGCAGCTTAGTTAGCGCAGATACGCAGTATTTT
>TRBV6-4|-|once|TRBJ2-3
CASSDWGSEADTQYF
TGTGCCAGCAGTGACTGGGGTAGCGAGGCAGATACGCAGTATTTT
>TRBV7-3|-|-|TRBJ2-2
CASSLSPLSGAGELFF
TGTGCCAGCAGCTTATCCCCGTTGTCAGGGGCCGGGGAGCTGTTTTTT
>TRBV5-5|-|-|TRBJ2-7
CASSLVAGNYEQYF
TGTGCCAGCAGCTTGGTGGCAGGGAACTACGAGCAGTACTTC
>TRBV29-1|-|-|TRBJ1-1
CSVRFGNTEAFF
TGCAGCGTTCGTTTCGGGAACACTGAAGCTTTCTTT
>TRBV12-5|-|-|TRBJ2-1
CASGLVQQQNEQFF
TGTGCTAGTGGTTTGGTTCAACAGCAAAATGAGCAGTTCTTC
>TRBV19|TRBD1|-|TRBJ1-2
CASLRDRGNNYGYTF
TGTGCCAGTCTCCGGGACAGGGGAAATAACTATGGCTACACCTTC
>TRBV15|-|-|TRBJ1-4
CATRSGHLNEKLFF
TGTGCCACCAGATCGGGACATCTCAATGAAAAACTGTTTTTT
>TRBV28|-|-|TRBJ2-2
CAADSNTGELFF
TGTGCGGCGGACAGTAACACCGGGGAGCTGTTTTTT